The 17 T cell receptor beta chains below all came from one sample that was sequenced in a study of blood T cell repertoires in COVID-19. Repertoires were generated with immunoSEQ multiplex PCR, while TCRdb's copy carries only in-frame clones and drops some. The data show fewer than 350,000 clones, about 86% seen once. Sequencing was carried out using peripheral blood. Receptors originate from a woman in her sixties with active or convalescent COVID-19.

This clone showed up just a few times. CDR3 residues: CASSEAGTSYGYTF. In nucleotides, the CDR3 is TGCGCCAGCAGTGAAGCCGGGACAAGTTATGGCTACACCTTC. This chain joins TRBV10-1 and TRBJ1-2; a weak D match, TRBD1 (6 bases). The CDR3 has 14 amino acids. V was pared by 3 bases and J by 5 bases, with 13 bases between. Per germline, CDR1 WNHNN and CDR2 SYGVQD (reference sequence).

This clone was detected only a few times. V is TRBV5-4 and J is TRBJ2-2, with D perhaps matching TRBD2 (6 bases). This CDR3 region has 16 residues. Germline V lookup: CDR1 SGHNT, CDR2 YYREEE (reference sequence). V was clipped by 4 bases and J by 2 bases, with 15 bases between them. The CDR3 DNA sequence: TGTGCCAGCAGCCTAGATCCGGGACTTAACACCGGGGAGCTGTTTTTT. It encodes CASSLDPGLNTGELFF.

The chain recombines TRBV29-1 with TRBJ1-2; 7 positions match TRBD1. The junction had 12 bases not matched to a gene; V was cut back by 2 bases and J by 6 bases. The germline CDR1 and CDR2 sequences are SQVTM and ANQGSEA. CDR3 size: 15 residues. This CDR3 reads CSVESPYTGEDGYTF. The CDR3 DNA is TGCAGCGTTGAATCACCCTACACAGGGGAGGATGGCTACACCTTC.

The CDR3 sequence is CASSPINMDTQYF. CDR3 DNA: TGTGCCAGCAGCCCTATTAATATGGATACGCAGTATTTT. The genes are TRBV3-1 (or the pseudogene TRBV3-2) and TRBJ2-3; D not resolved. The germline CDR1 and CDR2 sequences are LGHDT and YNNKEL (reference sequence). This CDR3 has 13 amino acids. Trimming stripped 4 bases from V and 6 bases from J, with 11 bases between.

The genes are TRBV10-3 and TRBJ2-5, with D perhaps matching TRBD2 (7 bases). This CDR3 comprises 17 residues. CDR1 and CDR2 from the germline V gene are ENHRY and SYGVKD. Trimming pared 4 bases from V and 2 bases from J, leaving 20 bases between. The CDR3 DNA reads TGTGCCATCAGTGCACTAAGTCTGGGGGGGGCTCAAGAGACCCAGTACTTC. Protein: CAISALSLGGAQETQYF.

The chain uses TRBV7-6 and TRBJ1-3, with D possibly being TRBD1 (6 bases). Germline values: CDR1 SGHVS, CDR2 FNYEAQ. This CDR3 spans 15 amino acids. The V and J ends lost 5 bases and 1 base respectively, with 12 bases between them. This chain's CDR3 is CASSGWQGSGNTIYF. The CDR3 DNA reads TGTGCCAGCAGCGGCTGGCAGGGGTCTGGAAACACCATATATTTT.

This clone was found once. The chain recombines TRBV5-1 with TRBJ2-5; 9 bases fit TRBD1. Germline CDR1 SGHRS, CDR2 YFSETQ. CDR3 length: 15 amino acids. J gave up 1 base and V 5 bases, and 6 bases lay outside the gene matches. The CDR3 region is CASSRQGGGQETQYF. The CDR3 DNA follows: TGCGCCAGCAGTCGACAGGGGGGCGGCCAAGAGACCCAGTACTTC.

In the case of this clone: This CDR3 is also generated by other DNA sequences in the sample. The chain carries TRBV18 and TRBJ1-4; 11 nucleotides agree with TRBD1. V was pared by 3 bases and J by 8 bases, with 5 bases of the junction left unmatched. The CDR3 has 15 amino acids. The germline CDR1 and CDR2 sequences are KGHSH and LQKENI. CDR3 protein: CASSPDRDRGEKLFF. Written as DNA, the CDR3 is TGTGCCAGCTCACCGGACCGGGACAGGGGGGAAAAACTGTTTTTT.

This chain connects TRBV15 to TRBJ2-5, with TRBD2 identical over 9 bases. This CDR3 comprises 15 residues. The junction had 5 bases not matched to a gene; V was cut back by 3 bases and J by 3 bases. Germline V CDR1 and CDR2: LNHNV, YYDKDF (reference sequence). The CDR3 region is CATSRASGVEETQYF. CDR3 DNA: TGTGCCACCAGCAGGGCTAGCGGGGTAGAAGAGACCCAGTACTTC.

The sample holds many counts of this clone. The V call is TRBV9, the J call TRBJ2-2, with 8 bases fitting TRBD1. The CDR3 spans 15 residues. CDR1 is SGDLS, CDR2 YYNGEE, per germline. V was pared by 3 bases and J by 5 bases, with 6 bases of the junction left unmatched. CDR3 DNA: TGTGCCAGCAGCGGCAGGACAGGGAGAACCGGGGAGCTGTTTTTT. Encoded protein: CASSGRTGRTGELFF.

The chain combines TRBV7-8 with TRBJ2-1; TRBD1 matches at 8 bases. J gave up 3 bases and V 5 bases, and 12 bases lay outside the gene matches. CDR1 is SGHVS and CDR2 is FQNEAQ in the germline V gene. This CDR3 comprises 17 residues. CDR3: CASSTQSGGAGYNEQFF. The DNA for the CDR3 is TGTGCCAGCAGCACACAATCAGGGGGCGCGGGCTACAATGAGCAGTTCTTC.

V gene TRBV6-5 combines with J gene TRBJ2-7, with D possibly TRBD1 on 6 matching bases. Germline values: CDR1 MNHEY, CDR2 SVGAGI. Trimming removed 7 bases at V and 1 base at J, with 14 bases between. The length of the CDR3 is 14 residues. The CDR3 sequence: CASTEGVRSYEQYF. The CDR3 nucleotides read TGTGCCAGCACCGAGGGGGTTCGGTCCTACGAGCAGTACTTC.

The chain couples TRBV16 to TRBJ1-4, with D perhaps TRBD1 (6 bases). This CDR3 is built from 16 residues. Trimming cost V 0 bases and J 8 bases, with 16 bases left between them. CDR1 and CDR2 (germline): KGHSY, FQNENV. The CDR3 DNA is TGTGCCAGCAGCCAATCGATGGGGGCTCGACGGGAAAAACTGTTTTTT. Translated, it gives CASSQSMGARREKLFF.

This clone was observed a few times. The rearrangement joins TRBV12-3 or TRBV12-4 to TRBJ2-3; a weak D match, TRBD1 (6 bases). The CDR3 consists of 13 residues. The ends were cut back, 3 bases at V and 4 bases at J, with 8 bases in the middle. Here the CDR3 DNA reads TGTGCCAGCAGTTTTCAGGGGCCAGATACGCAGTATTTT. It is translated as CASSFQGPDTQYF.

V and J are TRBV4-2 and TRBJ2-3; 12 positions match TRBD2. Unmatched junction bases numbered 17, after V lost 4 bases and J lost 0 bases. Germline CDR1 is LGHNA and CDR2 is YNFKEQ. The CDR3 extends over 21 amino acids. The CDR3 region has the DNA TGTGCCAGCAGCCGTGGGACGGCTAGCGGGGGGGTGGGTACTAGCACAGATACGCAGTATTTT. It is translated as CASSRGTASGGVGTSTDTQYF.

The V call is TRBV7-3, the J call TRBJ1-6, with TRBD1 matching over 7 bases. The CDR3 covers 14 residues. Per germline, CDR1 SGHTA and CDR2 FQGTGA. With 1 base clipped from V and 6 bases from J, the junction kept 0 bases outside the gene matches. The CDR3 DNA is TGTGCCAGCAGCTTAAGACAGGGTAATTCACCCCTCCACTTT. Its translation: CASSLRQGNSPLHF.

This clone came up once. The V and J genes are TRBV3-1 (or the pseudogene TRBV3-2) and TRBJ1-4; TRBD1 might be the D (5 bases). This CDR3 is built from 14 residues. The ends were cut back, 3 bases at V and 7 bases at J, with 12 bases in the middle. Germline V gene lookup returns CDR1 LGHDT and CDR2 YNNKEL (reference sequence). CDR3 nucleotide sequence: TGTGCCAGCAGCCAGGCGGGGCGAGGTGAAAAACTGTTTTTT. Amino acids: CASSQAGRGEKLFF.